This T cell receptor (beta chain) was recovered during a study of cytomegalovirus exposure and HLA in healthy donors. Germline CDR1 LGHNT, CDR2 FRNRAP. V was pared by 4 bases and J by 4 bases, with 7 bases of the junction left unmatched. The CDR3 is 17 amino acids. Primers included in the PCR were 60 Vbeta and 13 Jbeta primers. This table comes from immunoSEQ multiplex PCR, and its TCRdb copy is limited to in-frame clones, with some not included. The table shows around 230,000 clones, with about three quarters occurring only once. The receptor comes from a male donor in good health and CMV-seronegative. The chain is built from TRBV12-5 and TRBJ2-3, with 14 nucleotides matching TRBD2. The source material was PBMCs. CDR3 DNA: TGTGCTAGTGGTTCAGGGACTAGCGGGAGTAGGGCAGATACGCAGTATTTT. As protein: CASGSGTSGSRADTQYF.